The text below deals with one T cell receptor beta chain. The antigen is undetermined. This sample was included in a study of T cells expressing NK-cell markers. Whole-study context: Underlying the TCR beta repertoires were sorted CD3+CD56+NKG2C+, CD3+CD56+NKG2C- and CD3+CD56-NKG2C+ T cells. Study results and caveats: Of CD8+ T cells, about 1.0-7.5% belonged to dominant NKG2C+ clonotypes in several donors. Similarly, these clonotypes led the CD3+CD56-NKG2C+ fraction as well in a handful of donors.

The CDR3 is 12 residues long. TCRdb re-called the 5' RACE reads and shows each CDR3 protein once, DNA omitted. There are more than 250,000 distinct CDR3 sequences in the sample, with 0.39% held by the top ten. The sequence derives from a man younger than 35 in good health. The gene calls are TRBV12-3 or TRBV12-4 and TRBJ2-1. Sequenced sample: blood T cells: a sorted CD56 or NKG2C T cell subset, CD4+ or CD8+ T cells, or bulk PBMC T cells (not recorded which). The CDR3 here is CASSLRWTEQFF.